The 18 T cell receptor beta chains reported below all come from one sample, sequenced in a study of CD8+ T cells in alopecia areata. Treatment specified: oral pan-JAK inhibitor, 5-10 mg twice daily. RNA was isolated and reverse transcribed to cDNA, the sequencing template. Repertoires were generated with immunoSEQ multiplex PCR, while TCRdb's copy carries only in-frame clones and drops some. The table has about 92,000 clones, roughly 47% seen once; the top ten hold about 17%. Material: CD8+ T cells sorted from blood, obtained at week 24, from a patient treated with tofacitinib. The receptors here all came from a human donor with alopecia areata.

The gene calls are TRBV13 and TRBJ1-1; the D is unclear. V shed 8 bases and J shed 1 base, with 5 bases lying between them. The CDR3 contains 11 residues. CDR1 and CDR2 from the germline V gene are PRHDT and FYEKMQ (reference sequence). The CDR3 here is CASRKNTEAFF. Here the CDR3 DNA reads TGTGCCAGCCGTAAGAACACTGAAGCTTTCTTT. The entire variable domain, with the rest obtained from reference TRBV13 and TRBJ1-1, is as follows: AAGVIQSPRHLIKEKRETATLKCYPIPRHDTVYWYQQGPGQDPQFLISFYEKMQSDKGSIPDRFSAQQFSDYHSELNMSSLELGDSALYFCASRKNTEAFFGQGTRLTVV.

CDR3 region: CASTSTSGLLETQYF. The CDR3 coding sequence is TGTGCCAGCACCTCGACTAGCGGGCTCTTAGAGACCCAGTACTTC. The rearrangement joins TRBV27 to TRBJ2-5; 10 bases are a match to TRBD2. With 7 bases clipped from V and 4 bases from J, the junction kept 9 bases outside the gene matches. Per the germline V gene, CDR1 is MNHEY and CDR2 is SMNVEV (reference sequence). The CDR3 is made up of 15 amino acids.

The chain links TRBV7-9 to TRBJ2-1, with 12 positions matching TRBD2. The CDR3 has 16 residues. The ends lost 6 bases at V and 2 bases at J; junction bases unmatched: 5. Germline CDR1 reads SEHNR; CDR2 reads FQNEAQ (reference sequence). The CDR3 loop reads CASRALAGGPYNEQFF. CDR3 in DNA: TGTGCCAGCAGGGCCCTAGCGGGAGGGCCCTACAATGAGCAGTTCTTC.

V is TRBV30 and J is TRBJ2-3; 9 nucleotides line up with TRBD1. V dropped 3 bases and J dropped 6; count of bases not matched to a gene: 7. CDR3 length: 14 amino acids. Germline V CDR1 and CDR2: GTSNPN, SVGIG (reference sequence). CDR3 sequence (DNA): TGTGCCTGGAGCTGGACAGGGGCTGGGGATACGCAGTATTTT. It yields the protein CAWSWTGAGDTQYF.

This clone was seen more than once but under ten times. The rearrangement joins TRBV29-1 to TRBJ2-2; D gene uncertain. Germline V lookup: CDR1 SQVTM, CDR2 ANQGSEA. The CDR3 is made up of 12 amino acids. V was cut by 5 bases and J by 4 bases, with 8 bases left in between. CDR3 region: CSVYGPTGELFF. CDR3 in DNA: TGCAGCGTTTACGGGCCCACCGGGGAGCTGTTTTTT.

This chain uses TRBV14 with TRBJ2-7; D is unclear. The CDR3 contains 13 residues. Trimming pared 1 base from V and 5 bases from J, leaving 9 bases between. Germline V CDR1 and CDR2: SGHDN, FVKESK. The CDR3 region is CASSQGLANEQYF. CDR3 DNA sequence: TGTGCCAGCAGCCAAGGTTTGGCTAACGAGCAGTACTTC.

In DNA form, the CDR3 reads TGTGCCAGCAGCCCCGGACTAGCGGGCGGTGATGAGCAGTTCTTC. Translation: CASSPGLAGGDEQFF. This sequence joins TRBV2 and TRBJ2-1; 11 bases map to TRBD2. Germline-derived CDR1 and CDR2 are SNHLY and FYNNEI. CDR3 length: 15 residues. With 6 bases clipped from V and 8 bases from J, the junction kept 9 bases outside the gene matches.

The chain combines TRBV29-1 with TRBJ2-7; 8 nucleotides agree with TRBD2. Per germline, CDR1 SQVTM and CDR2 ANQGSEA. The CDR3 runs 14 residues. V gave up 4 bases and J gave up 3 bases; unmatched junction bases: 8. The CDR3 reads CSVVTSVNYYEQYF. CDR3 sequence (DNA): TGCAGCGTTGTGACTAGCGTGAACTACTACGAGCAGTACTTC.

This clone was counted only a few times. The chain recombines TRBV19 with TRBJ2-1, with 9 bases fitting TRBD1. The CDR3 consists of 13 residues. Germline V lookup: CDR1 LNHDA, CDR2 SQIVND (reference sequence). V was pared by 6 bases and J by 6 bases, with 3 bases of the junction left unmatched. The CDR3, as DNA: TGTGCCAGTAGATACAGGGGGCTCAATGAGCAGTTCTTC. This codes for CASRYRGLNEQFF. The entire variable domain, with the rest obtained from reference TRBV19 and TRBJ2-1, is as follows: DGGITQSPKYLFRKEGQNVTLSCEQNLNHDAMYWYRQDPGQGLRLIYYSQIVNDFQKGDIAEGYSVSREKKESFPLTVTSAQKNPTAFYLCASRYRGLNEQFFGPGTRLTVL.

This sequence joins TRBV18 and TRBJ2-3, with 8 bases lining up with TRBD2. Germline V gives CDR1 KGHSH, CDR2 LQKENI. The CDR3 totals 15 residues. With 2 bases clipped from V and 3 bases from J, the junction kept 4 bases outside the gene matches. The CDR3 DNA follows: TGTGCCAGCTCACCAGCGGGACTAGGAACAGATACGCAGTATTTT. Translation: CASSPAGLGTDTQYF.

This clone was counted a few times. The chain combines TRBV19 with TRBJ2-2; D call uncertain. Trimming left V 3 bases short and J 7 bases short, with 15 bases between. The CDR3 loop spans 15 amino acids. CDR1 and CDR2 from the germline V gene are LNHDA and SQIVND (reference sequence). The CDR3 DNA reads TGTGCCAGTAGTATCGTGATGGGCTCGGGCGGGGAGCTGTTTTTT. Protein sequence: CASSIVMGSGGELFF.

This chain joins TRBV11-2 and TRBJ2-7; 9 bases are a match to TRBD2. The junction had 10 bases not matched to a gene; V was cut back by 5 bases and J by 2 bases. Germline values: CDR1 SGHAT, CDR2 FQNNGV. This CDR3 comprises 16 residues. The CDR3 coding sequence is TGTGCCAGCAGCGCCGGGGCTAGCGGGGTCACCTACGAGCAGTACTTC. It is translated as CASSAGASGVTYEQYF.

As concerns this clone: Germline and junction disagree at one end, which may indicate a read error. This rearrangement joins TRBV27 to TRBJ2-2, with D perhaps matching TRBD2 (5 bases). Germline values: CDR1 MNHEY, CDR2 SMNVEV (reference sequence). This CDR3 has 16 residues. CDR3 coding DNA: TGTGCTAGCAGTCTCTGGACCAGGAGCGGCGCCGGGGAGCTGTTTTTT. This sequence encodes CASSLWTRSGAGELFF.

A few counts support this clone. The chain couples TRBV4-3 to TRBJ2-1, with 8 bases lining up with TRBD2. The V gene's germline CDR1 is LGHNA and CDR2 YSLEER. The CDR3 extends over 15 amino acids. The J segment lost 4 bases and the V segment lost 6 bases, leaving 8 bases of the junction unmatched. CDR3 DNA sequence: TGCGCCAGCAGTCGGGGGGGTTCGAATTACAATGAGCAGTTCTTC. Translation: CASSRGGSNYNEQFF.

This chain uses TRBV7-9 with TRBJ1-5; weak D call: TRBD1 (6 bases). This CDR3 spans 13 amino acids. Per germline, CDR1 SEHNR and CDR2 FQNEAQ (reference sequence). Between the trimmed V and J ends, which lost 5 bases and 5 bases, there was a span of 10 bases. The CDR3 here is CASSRQADQPQHF. The CDR3 DNA is TGTGCCAGCAGCCGACAGGCTGATCAGCCCCAGCATTTT.

The genes are TRBV6-1 and TRBJ1-5, with D perhaps matching TRBD1 (5 bases). The germline V gene has CDR1 MNHNS and CDR2 SASEGT. CDR3 length: 14 residues. V lost 7 bases, J lost 4 bases, and 14 bases lay in between. The chain's CDR3 is CASTGTIWNQPQHF. The CDR3 DNA follows: TGTGCCAGCACTGGGACTATATGGAATCAGCCCCAGCATTTT.

This clone was observed a few times. The rearrangement links TRBV7-9 to TRBJ2-7; D may be TRBD1 (5 bases). This CDR3 spans 13 amino acids. Between the trimmed V and J ends, which lost 4 bases and 3 bases, there was a span of 10 bases. CDR1 and CDR2 from the germline V gene are SEHNR and FQNEAQ (reference sequence). CDR3 in amino acids: CASSSSTGYEQYF. CDR3 coding DNA: TGTGCCAGCAGCTCCTCAACAGGCTACGAGCAGTACTTC.

V is TRBV19 and J is TRBJ2-1, with TRBD2 matching 8 bases. Trimming cost V 6 bases and J 2 bases; bases outside gene matches: 6. The CDR3 length is 15 residues. The germline gives CDR1 LNHDA, CDR2 SQIVND (reference sequence). Here the CDR3 reads CASSPSGSTYNEQFF. The CDR3 DNA is TGTGCCAGTAGCCCCAGCGGGAGTACCTACAATGAGCAGTTCTTC.